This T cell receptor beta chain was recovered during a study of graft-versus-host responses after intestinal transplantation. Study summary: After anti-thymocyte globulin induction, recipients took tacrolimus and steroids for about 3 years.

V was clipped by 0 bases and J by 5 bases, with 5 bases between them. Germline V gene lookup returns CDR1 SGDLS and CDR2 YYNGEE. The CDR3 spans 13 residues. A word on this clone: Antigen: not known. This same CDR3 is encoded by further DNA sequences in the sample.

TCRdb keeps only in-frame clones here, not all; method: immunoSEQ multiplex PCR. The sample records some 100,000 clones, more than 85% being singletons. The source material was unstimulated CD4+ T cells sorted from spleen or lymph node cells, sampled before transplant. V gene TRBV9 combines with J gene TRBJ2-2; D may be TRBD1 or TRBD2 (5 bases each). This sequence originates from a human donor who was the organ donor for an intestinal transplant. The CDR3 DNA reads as TGTGCCAGCAGCGTAGGGGGGACCGGGGAGCTGTTTTTT. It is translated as CASSVGGTGELFF.